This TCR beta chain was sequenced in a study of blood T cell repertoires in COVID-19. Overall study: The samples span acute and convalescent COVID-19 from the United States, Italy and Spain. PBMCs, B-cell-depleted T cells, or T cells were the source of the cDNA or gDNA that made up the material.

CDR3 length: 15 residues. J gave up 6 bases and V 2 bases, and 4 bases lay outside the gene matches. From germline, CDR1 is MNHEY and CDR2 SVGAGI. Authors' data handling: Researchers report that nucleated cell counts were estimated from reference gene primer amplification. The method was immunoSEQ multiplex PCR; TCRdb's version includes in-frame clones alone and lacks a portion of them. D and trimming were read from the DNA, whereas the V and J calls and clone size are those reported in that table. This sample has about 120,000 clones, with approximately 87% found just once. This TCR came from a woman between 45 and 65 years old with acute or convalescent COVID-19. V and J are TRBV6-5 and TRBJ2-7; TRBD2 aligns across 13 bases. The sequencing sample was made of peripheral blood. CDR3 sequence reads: CASSYRTSGSTEQYF. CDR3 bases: TGTGCCAGCAGTTACCGGACTAGCGGGAGCACCGAGCAGTACTTC.